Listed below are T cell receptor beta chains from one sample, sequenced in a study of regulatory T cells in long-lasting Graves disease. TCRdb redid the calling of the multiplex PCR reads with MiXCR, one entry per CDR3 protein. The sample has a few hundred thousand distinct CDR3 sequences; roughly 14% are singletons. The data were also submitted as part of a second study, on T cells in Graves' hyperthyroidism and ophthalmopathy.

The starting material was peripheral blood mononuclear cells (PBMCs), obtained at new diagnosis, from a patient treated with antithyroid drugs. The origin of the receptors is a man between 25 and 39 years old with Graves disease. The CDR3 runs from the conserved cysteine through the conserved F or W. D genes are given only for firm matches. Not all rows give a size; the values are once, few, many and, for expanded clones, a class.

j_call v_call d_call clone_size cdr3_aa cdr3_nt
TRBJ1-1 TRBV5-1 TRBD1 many CASSFQGQGNTEAFF TGCGCCAGCAGCTTTCAGGGACAGGGGAACACTGAAGCTTTCTTT
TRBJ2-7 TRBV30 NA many CAGRDTFMEQYF TGTGCCGGAAGGGACACCTTTATGGAGCAGTACTTC
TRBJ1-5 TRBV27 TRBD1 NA CASGQGGGNQPQHF TGTGCCAGCGGGCAGGGGGGGGGCAATCAGCCCCAGCATTTT
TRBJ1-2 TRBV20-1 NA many CSARPKTENGYTF TGCAGTGCTAGGCCCAAGACGGAGAATGGCTACACCTTC
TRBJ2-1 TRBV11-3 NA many CASSLAYLSEQFF TGTGCCAGCAGCTTAGCCTATCTGTCGGAGCAGTTCTTC
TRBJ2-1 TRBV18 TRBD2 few CASSLTSGIPNEQFF TGTGCCAGCTCACTGACTAGCGGGATTCCCAATGAGCAGTTCTTC
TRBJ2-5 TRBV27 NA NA CASSRGYKGETQYF TGTGCCAGCAGTCGCGGATATAAAGGAGAGACCCAGTACTTC
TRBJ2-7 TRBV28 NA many CASLGASSYEQYF TGTGCCAGCCTCGGGGCTTCCTCCTACGAGCAGTACTTC
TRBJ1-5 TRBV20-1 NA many CSAYDSPRPDSNQPQHF TGCAGTGCTTACGACAGCCCTCGGCCTGATAGCAATCAGCCCCAGCATTTT
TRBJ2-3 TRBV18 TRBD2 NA CASSPGTSGTADTQYF TGTGCCAGCTCACCCGGGACTAGCGGGACCGCAGATACGCAGTATTTT
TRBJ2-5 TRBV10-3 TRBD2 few CAISEIWEGEETQYF TGTGCCATCAGTGAGATTTGGGAGGGCGAGGAGACCCAGTACTTC
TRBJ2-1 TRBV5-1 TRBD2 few CASSQGLAGEGNEQFF TGCGCCAGCAGCCAGGGACTAGCGGGAGAAGGAAATGAGCAGTTCTTC
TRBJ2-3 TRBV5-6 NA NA CASSPGKAGDTQYF TGTGCCAGCAGCCCCGGGAAGGCGGGAGATACGCAGTATTTT
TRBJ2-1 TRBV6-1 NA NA CASSSPNSGNEQFF TGTGCCAGCAGCTCCCCTAATAGCGGAAATGAGCAGTTCTTC
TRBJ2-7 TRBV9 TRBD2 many CASSGGTSGSYEQYF TGTGCCAGCAGCGGCGGGACTAGCGGGAGCTACGAGCAGTACTTC
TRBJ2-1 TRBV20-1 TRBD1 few CSARAGQGINEQFF TGCAGTGCTAGAGCGGGACAGGGAATCAATGAGCAGTTCTTC
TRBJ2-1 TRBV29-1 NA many CSVEPGGKDNEQFF TGCAGCGTTGAACCCGGCGGGAAAGACAATGAGCAGTTCTTC
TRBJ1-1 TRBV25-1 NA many CASSESRLLNTEAFF TGTGCCAGCAGTGAAAGCAGACTGCTGAACACTGAAGCTTTCTTT
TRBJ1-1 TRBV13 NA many CASSMGGLNTEAFF TGTGCCAGCAGCATGGGGGGGTTGAACACTGAAGCTTTCTTT
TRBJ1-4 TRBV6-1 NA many CASSERTPPPLGSNEKLFF TGTGCCAGCAGTGAAAGAACACCTCCCCCCCTTGGAAGTAATGAAAAACTGTTTTTT
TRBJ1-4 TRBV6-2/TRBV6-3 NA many CASSRGANEKLFF TGTGCCAGCAGCAGAGGAGCAAATGAAAAACTGTTTTTT
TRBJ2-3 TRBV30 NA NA CAWSDDGGGADTQYF TGTGCCTGGAGTGACGACGGCGGGGGCGCAGATACGCAGTATTTT
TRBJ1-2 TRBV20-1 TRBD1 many CSAREPQGALGYTF TGCAGTGCTAGGGAACCACAGGGGGCCCTAGGCTACACCTTC
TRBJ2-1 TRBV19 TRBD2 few CASSIGLGLAGESEQFF TGTGCCAGTAGTATAGGCCTCGGACTAGCGGGAGAAAGTGAGCAGTTCTTC
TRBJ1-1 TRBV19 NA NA CATTSWGPPGNTEAFF TGTGCCACCACGTCGTGGGGGCCCCCCGGAAACACTGAAGCTTTCTTT